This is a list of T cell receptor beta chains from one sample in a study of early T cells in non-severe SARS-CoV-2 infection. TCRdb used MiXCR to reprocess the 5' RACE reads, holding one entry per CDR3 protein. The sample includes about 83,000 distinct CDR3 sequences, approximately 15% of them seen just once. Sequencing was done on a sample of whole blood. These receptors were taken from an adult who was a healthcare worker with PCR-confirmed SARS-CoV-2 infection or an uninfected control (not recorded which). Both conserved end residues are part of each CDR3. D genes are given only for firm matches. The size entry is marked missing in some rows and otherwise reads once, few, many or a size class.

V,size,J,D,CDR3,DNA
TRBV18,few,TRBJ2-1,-,CASSPSVNEQFF,TGTGCCAGCTCACCGTCCGTCAATGAGCAGTTCTTC
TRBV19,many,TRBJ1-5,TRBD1,CASSTGQAGNQPQHF,TGTGCCAGTAGTACCGGACAGGCCGGGAATCAGCCCCAGCATTTT
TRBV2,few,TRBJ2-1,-,CASSDSALARSNEQFF,TGTGCCAGCAGTGATTCAGCCCTAGCGAGGTCCAATGAGCAGTTCTTC
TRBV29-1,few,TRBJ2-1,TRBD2,CSVLLAGGDAFF,TGCAGCGTTCTCCTAGCGGGGGGGGATGCGTTCTTC
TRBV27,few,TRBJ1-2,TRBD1,CASSLTYRTGVSLYGYTF,TGTGCCAGCAGTTTAACGTACAGGACAGGGGTCTCTCTCTATGGCTACACCTTC
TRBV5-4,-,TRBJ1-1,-,CASSREGNSAEAFF,TGTGCCAGCAGTCGGGAGGGAAATAGTGCTGAAGCTTTCTTT
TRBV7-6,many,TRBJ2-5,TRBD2,CASSPTSGGAETQYF,TGTGCCAGCAGCCCTACTAGCGGGGGGGCCGAGACCCAGTACTTC
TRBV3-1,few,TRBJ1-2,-,CASSGVSYYGYTF,TGTGCCAGCAGCGGCGTCTCCTACTATGGCTACACCTTC
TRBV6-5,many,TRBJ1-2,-,CASSRGYGRDRTNYGYTF,TGTGCCAGCAGTCGGGGATACGGTCGGGATAGGACTAACTATGGCTACACCTTC
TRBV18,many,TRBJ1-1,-,CASSPPSVGTEAFF,TGTGCCAGCTCACCACCGTCGGTGGGGACTGAAGCTTTCTTT
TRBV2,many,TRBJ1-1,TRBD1,CASLLEGAGNTEAFF,TGTGCCAGCTTACTGGAGGGGGCCGGGAACACTGAAGCTTTCTTT
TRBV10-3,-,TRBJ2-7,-,CAAGRDGFSYEQYF,TGTGCCGCAGGCCGGGACGGATTCTCCTACGAGCAGTACTTC
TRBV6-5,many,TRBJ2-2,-,CASSRAATSLAGELFF,TGTGCCAGCAGCCGCGCCGCAACTAGTCTCGCCGGGGAGCTGTTTTTT
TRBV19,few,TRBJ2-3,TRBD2,CASSLTSGGRSTDTQYF,TGTGCCAGTAGCCTAACTAGCGGGGGGCGTAGCACAGATACGCAGTATTTT
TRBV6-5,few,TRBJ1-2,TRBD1,CASRKGTGSYGYTF,TGTGCCAGCAGGAAAGGGACAGGGTCTTATGGCTACACCTTC
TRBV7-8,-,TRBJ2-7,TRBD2,CASSLGLAPYEQYF,TGTGCCAGCAGCTTAGGACTAGCCCCCTACGAGCAGTACTTC
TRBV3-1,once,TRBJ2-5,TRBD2,CASERGETQYF,TGTGCCAGCGAGCGGGGGGAGACCCAGTACTTC
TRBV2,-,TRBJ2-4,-,CASSPRLGVSNIQYF,TGTGCCAGCAGCCCCCGCCTAGGAGTCTCAAACATTCAGTACTTC
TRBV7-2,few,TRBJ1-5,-,CASSLILAPNQPQHF,TGTGCCAGCAGCTTAATCTTGGCACCCAATCAGCCCCAGCATTTT
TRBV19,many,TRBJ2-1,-,CASRSSIGESSYNEQFF,TGTGCCAGTAGATCTTCAATAGGCGAGAGCTCCTACAATGAGCAGTTCTTC
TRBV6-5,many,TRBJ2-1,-,CASSYSLGRAQPNEQFF,TGTGCCAGCAGTTACTCTCTCGGGCGGGCCCAGCCCAATGAGCAGTTCTTC
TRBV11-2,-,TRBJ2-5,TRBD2,CASSLGRGEETQYF,TGTGCCAGCAGCTTAGGACGGGGGGAAGAGACCCAGTACTTC
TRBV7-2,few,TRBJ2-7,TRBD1,CASSFPETGSYEQYF,TGTGCCAGCAGCTTCCCCGAGACAGGGAGCTACGAGCAGTACTTC
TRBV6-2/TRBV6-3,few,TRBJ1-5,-,CASTHRGDQPQHF,TGTGCCAGCACCCATCGGGGAGATCAGCCCCAGCATTTT
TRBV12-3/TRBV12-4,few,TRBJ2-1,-,CASSFGRYNEQFF,TGTGCCAGCAGTTTCGGGCGCTACAATGAGCAGTTCTTC
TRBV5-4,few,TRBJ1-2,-,CASSLQGSDYGYTF,TGTGCCAGCAGCTTGCAGGGTTCCGACTATGGCTACACCTTC
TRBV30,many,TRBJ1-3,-,CAWSYLRAIAGNTIYF,TGTGCCTGGAGTTATTTGAGAGCGATAGCTGGAAACACCATATATTTT
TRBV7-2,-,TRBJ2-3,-,CASSLAPLNADTQYF,TGTGCCAGCAGCTTAGCACCCCTCAACGCAGATACGCAGTATTTT
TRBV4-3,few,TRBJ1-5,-,CASSQEPGPNQPQHF,TGCGCCAGCAGCCAAGAGCCAGGACCTAATCAGCCCCAGCATTTT
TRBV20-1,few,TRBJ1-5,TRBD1,CSAQQGNQPQHF,TGCAGTGCTCAACAGGGGAATCAGCCCCAGCATTTT
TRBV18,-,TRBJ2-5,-,CASSPPTNWEATQYF,TGTGCCAGCTCACCACCGACCAACTGGGAGGCGACCCAGTACTTC
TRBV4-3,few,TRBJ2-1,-,CASSQRQDEQFF,TGCGCCAGCAGCCAAAGGCAGGATGAGCAGTTCTTC
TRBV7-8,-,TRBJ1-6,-,CASSQGQGNSPLHF,TGTGCCAGCAGCCAAGGGCAGGGAAATTCACCCCTCCACTTT
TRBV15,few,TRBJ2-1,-,CATSTSSVHNNEQFF,TGTGCCACCAGCACTTCGTCGGTCCACAACAATGAGCAGTTCTTC
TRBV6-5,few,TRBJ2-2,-,CASRRPGHMTGELFF,TGTGCCAGCAGAAGACCAGGACACATGACCGGGGAGCTGTTTTTT
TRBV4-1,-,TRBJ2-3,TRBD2,CASSQGTLAGTTDTQYF,TGCGCCAGCAGCCAAGGAACCTTAGCGGGGACCACAGATACGCAGTATTTT
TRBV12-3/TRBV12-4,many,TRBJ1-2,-,CASSLSRGRASGGYTF,TGTGCCAGCAGTTTAAGTCGGGGGCGCGCGTCCGGTGGCTACACCTTC
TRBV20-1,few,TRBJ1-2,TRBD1,CSARGLQGYGGYTF,TGCAGTGCTAGAGGTCTACAGGGGTATGGTGGCTACACCTTC
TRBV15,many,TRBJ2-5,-,CATSRDSRETQYF,TGTGCCACCAGCAGAGACTCGAGAGAGACCCAGTACTTC
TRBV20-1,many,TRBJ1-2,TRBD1,CSARAPRTGFNYGYTF,TGCAGTGCTAGAGCCCCCCGGACAGGGTTTAACTATGGCTACACCTTC